This T cell receptor beta chain comes out of a study of neurological immune-mediated disorders. Study results and caveats: It was HTLV-1-associated myelopathy that showed the most TCR clonal expansion, while multiple sclerosis showed the least, falling below healthy controls.

In TCRdb, the 5' RACE reads were re-called with MiXCR into one record per CDR3 protein. This sample yields around 56,000 distinct CDR3 sequences, of which around 24% are seen a single time; about 4.5% belongs to the top ten. The germline V gene encodes CDR1 SNHLY and CDR2 FYNNEI. V lost 4 bases, J lost 2 bases, and 15 bases lay in between. The CDR3 sequence is 16 residues long. This clonotype was counted at least ten times. Antigen: not known. Time point indicated: technical triplicate 2. The unsorted libraries originated from 2 million PBMCs kept at -80 C. This receptor was taken from a man in his 60s with HTLV-1-associated myelopathy (HAM/TSP). The V and J genes are TRBV2 and TRBJ1-3; a possible D gene is TRBD1 (6 bases). Input material: PBMCs. CDR3 region: CASSVAPGATGNTIYF. The CDR3 nucleotides read TGTGCCAGCAGTGTGGCGCCAGGGGCCACTGGAAACACCATATATTTT. The full variable domain, rest sourced from reference TRBV2 and TRBJ1-3, is EPEVTQTPSHQVTQMGQEVILRCVPISNHLYFYWYRQILGQKVEFLVSFYNNEISEKSEIFDDQFSVERPDGSNFTLKIRSTKLEDSAMYFCASSVAPGATGNTIYFGEGSWLTVV.